One and the same sample provided the 14 T cell receptor beta chains below, sequenced in a study of read filtering for tumor transcriptome and immune sequencing. This library used approximately 370 ng RNA and molecular barcoded adaptors spanning alpha/delta and beta/gamma chains. TCRdb ran MiXCR on the reads and lists one entry per CDR3 protein. This table holds approximately 45,000 distinct CDR3 sequences, about 20% found once. Input material: a population of CD138-negative cells sorted from bone marrow. These receptors all stem from a donor at least 40 years old with multiple myeloma.

Judged by abundance, this clonotype is medium-sized (0.01 to 0.1%). The rearrangement links TRBV7-3 to TRBJ1-2, with a possible D match to TRBD1 (5 bases). The CDR3 extends over 13 amino acids. Per the germline V gene, CDR1 is SGHTA and CDR2 is FQGTGA. V lost 5 bases and J lost 5, with 12 bases in between. CDR3 DNA: TGTGCCAGCAGCCCCGGGGGGGAGTATGGCTACACCTTC. Translated, it gives CASSPGGEYGYTF.

This clonotype was picked up many times. This sequence joins TRBV7-9 and TRBJ2-5, with 7 bases fitting TRBD1. Germline CDR1 SEHNR, CDR2 FQNEAQ (reference sequence). The V and J ends lost 5 bases and 0 bases, in that order; junction bases with no gene match: 12. CDR3 length: 17 amino acids. CDR3 in amino acids: CASSIQGSWTHQETQYF. CDR3 coding DNA: TGTGCCAGCAGCATACAGGGGTCTTGGACCCACCAAGAGACCCAGTACTTC.

This clonotype was counted at least ten times. The chain employs TRBV5-1 and TRBJ2-2; TRBD2 is a possible D gene (6 bases). Germline lookup yields CDR1 SGHRS and CDR2 YFSETQ. The CDR3 totals 15 residues. Trimming took off 1 base at V and 4 bases at J, with 11 bases between the two ends. CDR3 sequence reads: CASSLSGAATGELFF. The CDR3 bases are TGCGCCAGCAGCTTGTCGGGAGCGGCCACCGGGGAGCTGTTTTTT.

This clonotype was observed many times. The chain combines TRBV4-1 with TRBJ2-7, with 9 nucleotides matching TRBD2. CDR1 is MGHRA, CDR2 YSYEKL, per germline. The CDR3 extends over 15 amino acids. J lost 5 bases, V lost 4 bases, and 9 bases had no gene match. The CDR3, as DNA: TGCGCCAGCAGCCGCATCGGGGGACTAGCAGACGAGCAGTACTTC. Residues: CASSRIGGLADEQYF.

In its sample, this clonotype was seen a few times. A much larger clone lies a single base off, so this may be a read error. The chain combines TRBV10-3 with TRBJ2-1; 9 bases match TRBD2. With V trimmed by 2 bases and J by 6 bases, 8 bases remained unmatched. Germline V lookup: CDR1 ENHRY, CDR2 SYGVKD. The CDR3 runs to 16 residues. CDR3 amino acids: CAISETLAGVGNEQFF. The CDR3 DNA is TGTGCCATCAGTGAGACTTTAGCGGGAGTAGGCAATGAGCAGTTCTTC.

Only a few counts were recorded for this clonotype. A much larger clone lies a single base off, so this may be a read error. The V call is TRBV27, the J call TRBJ1-5; weak D call: TRBD1 (6 bases). Germline CDR1 reads MNHEY; CDR2 reads SMNVEV (reference sequence). The CDR3 spans 14 residues. V lost 8 bases and J 7 bases, leaving 18 bases between the germline ends. The CDR3 loop reads CASGTTGPRQPQHF. CDR3 nucleotide sequence: TGTGCCAGCGGTACCACAGGGCCGAGGCAGCCCCAGCATTTT.

This clonotype has a count of ten or more. CDR3 loop: CASSARGRGTDKAYYNEQFF. In DNA, the CDR3 is TGTGCCAGCAGTGCGCGGGGGCGTGGGACTGACAAAGCTTACTACAATGAGCAGTTCTTC. The V call is TRBV6-4, the J call TRBJ2-1, with TRBD2 as a possible D gene (7 bases). The ends were cut back, 4 bases at V and 3 bases at J, with 28 bases in the middle. CDR1 is MRHNA, CDR2 SNTAGT, per germline. The length of the CDR3 is 20 residues.

This clonotype showed up many times. The V call is TRBV20-1, the J call TRBJ2-5; D not resolved. Germline V gives CDR1 DFQATT, CDR2 SNEGSKA (reference sequence). The CDR3 is made up of 13 amino acids. The V and J ends lost 0 bases and 0 bases respectively, with 5 bases between them. CDR3 DNA: TGCAGTGCTAGAGATTGGGACCAAGAGACCCAGTACTTC. Amino acid sequence: CSARDWDQETQYF.

At least ten counts were recorded for this clonotype. V gene TRBV29-1 combines with J gene TRBJ2-5; D ambiguous. Trimming removed 7 bases at V and 5 bases at J, with 11 bases between. Germline assignment: CDR1 SQVTM and CDR2 ANQGSEA. The CDR3 extends over 11 amino acids. The CDR3 region is CSGSFRETQYF. The CDR3 DNA sequence: TGCAGCGGTAGTTTTCGGGAGACCCAGTACTTC.

V usage is TRBV5-5 and J usage is TRBJ1-5; no clear D. The CDR3 loop spans 15 amino acids. Trimming removed 2 bases at V and 4 bases at J, with 13 bases between. Germline-derived CDR1 and CDR2 are SGHKS and YYEKEE (reference sequence). CDR3 in amino acids: CASSLGQSKNQPQHF. The CDR3, as DNA: TGTGCCAGCAGCTTAGGGCAGTCCAAAAATCAGCCCCAGCATTTT.

Only a few counts were recorded for this clonotype. CDR3 bases: TGTGCCAGCAGACATCCGACTAGCGGGATCTACGAGCAGTACTTC. This codes for CASRHPTSGIYEQYF. The chain recombines TRBV6-2 or TRBV6-3 with TRBJ2-7; 11 nucleotides line up with TRBD2. The CDR3 is 15 residues long. Trimming removed 6 bases from V and 3 bases from J; junction bases left unmatched: 7. Germline V gene sequence: CDR1 MNHEY, CDR2 SVGEGT.

This clonotype occurred many times. The chain joins TRBV6-2 or TRBV6-3 to TRBJ2-5; D is ambiguous. Deletions cut 1 base from V and 2 bases from J, with 8 bases between. Looked up from germline, CDR1 is MNHEY and CDR2 is SVGEGT. This CDR3 region has 14 residues. The CDR3 nucleotides are TGTGCCAGCAGTTACTATGGCAGACAAGAGACCCAGTACTTC. Its protein is CASSYYGRQETQYF.

This clonotype was detected many times. The chain recombines TRBV14 with TRBJ2-1; unclear D gene. Germline V lookup: CDR1 SGHDN, CDR2 FVKESK. V was trimmed by 1 base and J by 8 bases, leaving 3 bases between them. The length of the CDR3 is 11 residues. The CDR3 reads CASSQVYEQFF. Here the CDR3 DNA reads TGTGCCAGCAGCCAAGTATATGAGCAGTTCTTC.

V is TRBV29-1 and J is TRBJ2-3; D call uncertain. Per the germline V gene, CDR1 is SQVTM and CDR2 is ANQGSEA. The CDR3 has 13 amino acids. In DNA form, the CDR3 reads TGCGGCTGGGCAGACCAAGACACAGATACGCAGTATTTT. Translating gives CGWADQDTDTQYF.